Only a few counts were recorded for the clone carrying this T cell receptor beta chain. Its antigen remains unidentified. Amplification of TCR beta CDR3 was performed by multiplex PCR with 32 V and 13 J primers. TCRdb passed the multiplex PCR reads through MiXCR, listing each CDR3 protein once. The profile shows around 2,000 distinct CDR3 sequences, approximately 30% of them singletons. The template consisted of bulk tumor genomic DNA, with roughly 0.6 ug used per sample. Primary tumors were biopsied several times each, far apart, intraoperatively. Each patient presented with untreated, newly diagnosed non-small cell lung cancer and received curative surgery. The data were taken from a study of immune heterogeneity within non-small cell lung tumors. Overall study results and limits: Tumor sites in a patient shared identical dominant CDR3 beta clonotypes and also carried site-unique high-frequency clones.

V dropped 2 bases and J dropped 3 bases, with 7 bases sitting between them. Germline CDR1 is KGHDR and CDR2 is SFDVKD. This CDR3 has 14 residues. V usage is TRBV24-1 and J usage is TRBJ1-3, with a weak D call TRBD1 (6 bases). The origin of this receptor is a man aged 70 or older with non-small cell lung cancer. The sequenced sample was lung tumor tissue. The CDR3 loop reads CATSDSGVGNTIYF. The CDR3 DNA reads TGTGCCACCAGTGATTCAGGGGTTGGAAACACCATATATTTT.